The 10 T cell receptor beta chains given below trace back to one sample, sequenced in a study of T-cell reconstitution after alpha-beta-depleted transplantation in children. Unique molecular identifiers tagged the TCRbeta library. Each CDR3 protein gets one entry after TCRdb re-called the PCR reads with MiXCR. The sample lists some 840,000 distinct CDR3 sequences, roughly 15% occurring once. The specimen comprised PBMCs, mostly from graft donor cells, sampled 360 days after TCRalphabeta/CD19-depleted stem cell transplant. The receptors here all came from a male patient younger than 18 who had a stem cell transplant for acute lymphoblastic leukemia, so the T cells may come from the graft donor.

This clonotype was counted between two and nine times. This chain uses TRBV5-6 with TRBJ2-1; 15 bases match TRBD2. Germline assignment: CDR1 SGHDT and CDR2 YYEEEE. This CDR3 spans 20 amino acids. The trim removed 5 bases at V and 2 bases at J, leaving 14 bases unmatched. CDR3 sequence (DNA): TGTGCCAGCAGGCGCACCACCGGGACTAGCGGGAGGTTGGCCTACAATGAGCAGTTCTTC. Translation: CASRRTTGTSGRLAYNEQFF.

The sample holds a few counts of this clonotype. One end of the junction does not line up with germline, which may come from a read error. V gene TRBV6-1 combines with J gene TRBJ2-3, with D possibly TRBD2 on 7 matching bases. The CDR3 is made up of 17 amino acids. Germline CDR1 is MNHNS and CDR2 is SASEGT. In nucleotides, the CDR3 is TGTGCCATCAGTGAAGCCCCCGGGGGGCGAGGCACAGATACGCAGTATTTT. Amino acid sequence: CAISEAPGGRGTDTQYF.

This rearrangement joins TRBV19 to TRBJ2-1; D perhaps matches TRBD2 (5 bases). V lost 5 bases and J 5 bases, leaving 16 bases between the germline ends. CDR3 length: 15 amino acids. CDR1 is LNHDA and CDR2 is SQIVND in the germline V gene (reference sequence). The CDR3 nucleotides are TGTGCCAGTAGTGTCCTTGGAGCGGCCAACAATGAGCAGTTCTTC. Its protein is CASSVLGAANNEQFF.

The sample holds a few counts of this clonotype. An end of the junction does not agree with germline; a read error may underlie this. The rearrangement joins TRBV27 to TRBJ2-7, with 7 nucleotides matching TRBD1. The CDR3 totals 13 residues. Looked up from germline, CDR1 is MNHEY and CDR2 is SMNVEV (reference sequence). Written as DNA, the CDR3 is TGCGCCAGCAGCCCCTGGACAGGCTACGAGCAGTACTTC. Translation: CASSPWTGYEQYF.

V gene TRBV20-1 combines with J gene TRBJ2-3, with D hard to call. This CDR3 spans 11 amino acids. V lost 3 bases and J 6 bases, leaving 7 bases between the germline ends. Germline V CDR1 and CDR2: DFQATT, SNEGSKA (reference sequence). CDR3 nucleotides: TGCAGTGCTAGGCCTGGGGATACGCAGTATTTT. It codes for CSARPGDTQYF.

The rearrangement uses TRBV11-2 and TRBJ2-7, with 9 bases matching TRBD1. V dropped 6 bases and J dropped 4; count of bases not matched to a gene: 10. CDR3 length equals 15 residues. The V gene's germline CDR1 is SGHAT and CDR2 FQNNGV. CDR3 DNA: TGTGCCAGCAGACGACCCCGGGACAGGGTTTACGAGCAGTACTTC. Translated: CASRRPRDRVYEQYF.

The chain uses TRBV10-3 and TRBJ2-1, with D unclear. Germline CDR1 reads ENHRY; CDR2 reads SYGVKD. The CDR3 is 13 amino acids. Deletions cut 6 bases from V and 3 bases from J, with 9 bases between. The CDR3 is CAISPTGYNEQFF. The CDR3 DNA sequence: TGTGCCATCAGCCCGACTGGCTACAATGAGCAGTTCTTC.

The table lists this clonotype with a few counts. CDR3 in DNA: TGCAGTGCTGGTCGACTAGCGGGAGGGGAGACCCAGTACTTC. Protein: CSAGRLAGGETQYF. This chain connects TRBV20-1 to TRBJ2-5; 14 nucleotides agree with TRBD2. CDR1 and CDR2 (germline): DFQATT, SNEGSKA (reference sequence). The CDR3 is made up of 14 amino acids. V was pared by 5 bases and J by 5 bases, with 4 bases of the junction left unmatched.

This rearrangement joins TRBV7-9 to TRBJ2-7; weak D call: TRBD2 (6 bases). This CDR3 is 15 amino acids long. The V gene's germline CDR1 is SEHNR and CDR2 FQNEAQ (reference sequence). The V end lost 8 bases, the J end lost 4 bases, and 21 bases lay between the germline ends. The chain's CDR3 is CASLKYSGERYEQYF. The DNA for the CDR3 is TGTGCCAGCTTAAAGTATTCGGGAGAAAGGTACGAGCAGTACTTC.

The sample holds many counts of this clonotype. The rearrangement uses TRBV7-6 and TRBJ1-5, with D uncertain. Trimming pared 1 base from V and 6 bases from J, leaving 7 bases between. The CDR3 extends over 13 amino acids. Germline V lookup: CDR1 SGHVS, CDR2 FNYEAQ. The CDR3 nucleotides are TGTGCCAGCAGCTTAGAAAGGGCTCAGCCCCAGCATTTT. This gives the protein CASSLERAQPQHF.